This note documents a single T cell receptor beta chain sequence. The data stem from a study of blood T cell repertoires in COVID-19. The CDR3 consists of 14 residues. Germline CDR1 reads LGHDT; CDR2 reads YNNKEL (reference sequence). Trimming pared 3 bases from V and 3 bases from J, leaving 8 bases between. This table comes from immunoSEQ multiplex PCR, and its TCRdb copy is limited to in-frame clones, with some not included. The sample has tens of thousands of clones, 81% seen once; the top ten hold approximately 13%. The chain carries TRBV3-1 (or the pseudogene TRBV3-2) and TRBJ2-2; no firm D call. The sequence was obtained from a human donor in a cohort sampled during active COVID-19. Sequencing was performed on peripheral blood. The DNA of the CDR3 is TGTGCCAGCAGCCACCTAGTCGACACCGGGGAGCTGTTTTTT. Protein product: CASSHLVDTGELFF.